This TCR beta chain was found in a study of blood T cell repertoires in COVID-19. Study in general: Sample material is recorded as cDNA or gDNA derived from T cells, B-cell-depleted T cells, or PBMCs.

Authors' processing steps: Amplification with reference gene primers provided the estimates of nucleated cell counts. Sequenced by immunoSEQ multiplex PCR; TCRdb stores in-frame clones only, minus some. V, J and clone size reflect that table, while D and trimming were determined from the DNA. The sample consists of around 210,000 clones, almost 85% of them appearing once. With 5 bases removed from V and 0 bases from J, the gap between germline ends came to 14 bases. The CDR3 extends over 15 amino acids. The germline V gene has CDR1 MDHEN and CDR2 SYDVKM. Sequenced material: peripheral blood. The origin of this receptor is a man aged 45-65 years with COVID-19, enrolled during active disease. The rearrangement joins TRBV28 to TRBJ2-7, with a possible D match to TRBD2 (5 bases). CDR3 bases: TGTGCCAGCAGTACCCGGACTCGGAGCTCCTACGAGCAGTACTTC. Amino acid sequence: CASSTRTRSSYEQYF.